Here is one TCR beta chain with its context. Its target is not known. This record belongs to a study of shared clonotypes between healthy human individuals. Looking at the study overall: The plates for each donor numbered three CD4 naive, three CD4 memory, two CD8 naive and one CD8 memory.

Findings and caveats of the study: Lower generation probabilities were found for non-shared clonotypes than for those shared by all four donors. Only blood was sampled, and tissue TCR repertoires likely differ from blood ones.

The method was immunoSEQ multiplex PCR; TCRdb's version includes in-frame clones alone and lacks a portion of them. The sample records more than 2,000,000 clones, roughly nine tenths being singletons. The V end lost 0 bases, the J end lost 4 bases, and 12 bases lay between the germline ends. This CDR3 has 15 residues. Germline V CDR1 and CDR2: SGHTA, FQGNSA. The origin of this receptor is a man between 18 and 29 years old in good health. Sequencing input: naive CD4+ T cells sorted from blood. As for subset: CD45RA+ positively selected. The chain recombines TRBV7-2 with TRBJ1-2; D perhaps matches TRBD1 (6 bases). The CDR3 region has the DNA TGTGCCAGCAGCTTAGCGGGGCAGGGGCCCTATGGCTACACCTTC. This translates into CASSLAGQGPYGYTF.